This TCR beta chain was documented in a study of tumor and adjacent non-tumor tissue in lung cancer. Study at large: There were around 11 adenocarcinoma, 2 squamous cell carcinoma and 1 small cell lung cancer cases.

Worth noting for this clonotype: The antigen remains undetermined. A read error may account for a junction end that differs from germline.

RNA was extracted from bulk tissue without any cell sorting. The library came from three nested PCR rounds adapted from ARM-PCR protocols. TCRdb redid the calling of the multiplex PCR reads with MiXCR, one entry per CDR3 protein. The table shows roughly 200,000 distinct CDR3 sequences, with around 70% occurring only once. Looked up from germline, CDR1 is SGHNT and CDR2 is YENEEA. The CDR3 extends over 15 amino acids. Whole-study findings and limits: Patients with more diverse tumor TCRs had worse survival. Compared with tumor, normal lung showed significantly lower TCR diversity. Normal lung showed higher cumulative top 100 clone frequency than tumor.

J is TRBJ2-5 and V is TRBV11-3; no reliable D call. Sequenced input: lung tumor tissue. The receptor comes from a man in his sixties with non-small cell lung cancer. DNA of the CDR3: TGTGCCAGCAGCTTAGACATTGGGTCACAAGAGACTCAGTACTTC. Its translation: CASSLDIGSQETQYF.